Listed here are 11 T cell receptor beta chains from one sample, sequenced in a study of cytotoxic CD8 clonotypes in ibrutinib-treated CLL. Clones were sequenced by immunoSEQ multiplex PCR, and TCRdb holds only the in-frame ones, with some missing. Among 33,000 or so clones listed, approximately 51% were seen once. This sample comprised PBMCs, obtained before ibrutinib treatment. The receptors originated from a human donor with chronic lymphocytic leukemia.

The chain recombines TRBV13 with TRBJ1-2, with 10 bases lining up with TRBD1. This CDR3 region has 13 residues. V lost 4 bases to trimming and J lost 8 bases; unmatched junction nucleotides: 4. CDR1 and CDR2 (germline): PRHDT, FYEKMQ (reference sequence). This chain's CDR3 is CASSSGTGVGYTF. As DNA, the CDR3 is TGTGCCAGCAGCTCCGGGACAGGGGTGGGCTACACCTTC.

The chain employs TRBV27 and TRBJ1-5; possibly TRBD1 for D (6 bases). V was clipped by 3 bases and J by 2 bases, with 17 bases between them. CDR3 length equals 17 residues. CDR1 is MNHEY and CDR2 is SMNVEV in the germline V gene (reference sequence). The CDR3 DNA reads TGTGCCAGCAGTTTTATCCCCACAGGGCATGGCAATCAGCCCCAGCATTTT. Protein product: CASSFIPTGHGNQPQHF.

This chain uses TRBV11-1 with TRBJ1-1, with D unresolved. CDR3 length: 13 residues. Germline CDR1 and CDR2: SGHAT and FQDESV (reference sequence). V was shortened by 5 bases and J by 1 base, with 8 bases between the two germline ends. CDR3 sequence: CASSIHGNTEAFF. CDR3 nucleotide sequence: TGTGCCAGCAGCATACACGGGAACACTGAAGCTTTCTTT.

This clone occurred a few times. The chain uses TRBV9 and TRBJ1-1; D uncertain. The CDR3 covers 14 residues. The V end was cut by 4 bases, the J end by 0 bases, with 10 bases between. The germline V gene has CDR1 SGDLS and CDR2 YYNGEE. CDR3 sequence: CASSPHLMNTEAFF. The CDR3 nucleotides read TGTGCCAGCAGCCCCCACCTCATGAACACTGAAGCTTTCTTT.

This chain uses TRBV4-2 with TRBJ2-7, with a possible D match to TRBD1 (5 bases). V dropped 3 bases and J dropped 0 bases, with 18 bases sitting between them. The germline CDR1 and CDR2 sequences are LGHNA and YNFKEQ. The CDR3 has 17 amino acids. The CDR3, as DNA: TGTGCCAGCAGCCATCAACCCGTCTGGGGCATCTCCTACGAGCAGTACTTC. It specifies CASSHQPVWGISYEQYF.

The chain employs TRBV5-4 and TRBJ1-3, with 8 bases identical to TRBD1. The junction had 9 bases not matched to a gene; V was cut back by 4 bases and J by 3 bases. Per the germline V gene, CDR1 is SGHNT and CDR2 is YYREEE (reference sequence). The CDR3 has 16 amino acids. The CDR3 loop reads CASSTPQGADGNTIYF. The DNA for the CDR3 is TGTGCCAGCAGCACGCCCCAGGGGGCTGATGGAAACACCATATATTTT.

V gene TRBV7-2 combines with J gene TRBJ2-1; the D is unclear. Trimming cost V 1 base and J 3 bases, with 13 bases left between them. Germline V gene sequence: CDR1 SGHTA, CDR2 FQGNSA. The CDR3 runs 16 residues. CDR3 in DNA: TGTGCCAGCAGCTTAGGGTCAGCAAGTATCTACAATGAGCAGTTCTTC. Translation: CASSLGSASIYNEQFF.

V is TRBV6-5 and J is TRBJ2-1; tentative D call: TRBD2 (7 bases). The V end was cut by 6 bases, the J end by 4 bases, with 16 bases between. The CDR3 runs 15 residues. Germline V gene data show CDR1 as MNHEY and CDR2 as SVGAGI. Written as DNA, the CDR3 is TGTGCCAGCAGCAACGAGGGGGGGGTTTACAATGAGCAGTTCTTC. Its translation is CASSNEGGVYNEQFF.

The chain links TRBV6-6 to TRBJ2-4, with 7 positions matching TRBD2. The CDR3 loop spans 15 amino acids. Trimming took 2 bases from V and 9 from J; bases not matched to a gene: 10. Germline V lookup: CDR1 MNHNY, CDR2 SVGAGI (reference sequence). CDR3 DNA sequence: TGTGCCAGCAGTTACATCGCGACTAGCTGCTGCATTCAGTACTTC. Protein sequence: CASSYIATSCCIQYF.

The rearrangement joins TRBV19 to TRBJ1-6, with D unclear. The germline V gene encodes CDR1 LNHDA and CDR2 SQIVND (reference sequence). CDR3 length equals 13 residues. Trimming removed 11 bases from V and 6 bases from J, with 14 bases in between. CDR3 loop: CAGSESLNSPLHF. CDR3 DNA: TGTGCCGGGTCGGAAAGTCTTAATTCACCCCTCCACTTT.

The V gene is TRBV6-9, the J gene TRBJ2-2; unclear D gene. From germline, CDR1 is MNHGY and CDR2 SVAAGI. V lost 3 bases and J 4 bases, leaving 9 bases between the germline ends. This CDR3 region has 14 residues. The CDR3: CASSYSRATGELFF. The CDR3 DNA sequence: TGTGCCAGCAGTTACTCAAGAGCCACCGGGGAGCTGTTTTTT.